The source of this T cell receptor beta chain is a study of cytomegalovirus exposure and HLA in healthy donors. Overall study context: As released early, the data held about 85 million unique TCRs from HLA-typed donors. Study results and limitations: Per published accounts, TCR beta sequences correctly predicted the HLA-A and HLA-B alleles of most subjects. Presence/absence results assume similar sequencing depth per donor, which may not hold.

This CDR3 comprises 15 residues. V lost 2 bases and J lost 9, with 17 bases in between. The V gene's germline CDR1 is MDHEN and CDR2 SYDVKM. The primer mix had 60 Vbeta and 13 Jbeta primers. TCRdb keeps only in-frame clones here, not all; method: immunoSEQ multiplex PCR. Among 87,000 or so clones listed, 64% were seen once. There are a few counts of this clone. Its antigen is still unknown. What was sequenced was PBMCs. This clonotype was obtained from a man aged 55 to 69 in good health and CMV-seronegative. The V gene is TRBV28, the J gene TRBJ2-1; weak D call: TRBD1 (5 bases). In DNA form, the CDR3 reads TGTGCCAGCAGTTTAAGGGGAACTCCTACGGGTGAGCAGTTCTTC. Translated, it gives CASSLRGTPTGEQFF.